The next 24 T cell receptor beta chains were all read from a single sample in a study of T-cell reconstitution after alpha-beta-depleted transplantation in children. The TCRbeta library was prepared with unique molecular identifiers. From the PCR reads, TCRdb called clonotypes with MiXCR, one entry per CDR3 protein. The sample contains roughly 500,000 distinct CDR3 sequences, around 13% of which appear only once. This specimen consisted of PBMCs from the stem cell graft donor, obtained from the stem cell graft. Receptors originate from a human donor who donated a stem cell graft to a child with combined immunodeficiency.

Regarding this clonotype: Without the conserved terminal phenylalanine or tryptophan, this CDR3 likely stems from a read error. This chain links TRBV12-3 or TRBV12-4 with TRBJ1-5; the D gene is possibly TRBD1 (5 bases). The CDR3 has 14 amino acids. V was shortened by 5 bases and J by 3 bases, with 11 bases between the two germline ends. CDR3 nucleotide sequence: TGTGCCAGCAGTCCGACAGCGACCAATCAGCCCCAGCATTGT. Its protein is CASSPTATNQPQHC.

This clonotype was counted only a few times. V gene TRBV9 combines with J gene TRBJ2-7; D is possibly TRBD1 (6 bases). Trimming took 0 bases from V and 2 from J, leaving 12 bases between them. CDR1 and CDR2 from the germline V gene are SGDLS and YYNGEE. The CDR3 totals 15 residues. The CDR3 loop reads CASSVDPGQAYEQYF. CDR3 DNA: TGTGCCAGCAGCGTAGATCCGGGACAAGCCTACGAGCAGTACTTC.

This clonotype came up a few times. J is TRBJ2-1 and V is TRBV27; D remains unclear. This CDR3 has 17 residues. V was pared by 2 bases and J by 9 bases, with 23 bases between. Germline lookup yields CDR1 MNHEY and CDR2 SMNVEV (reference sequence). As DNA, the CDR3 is TGTGCCAGCAGTTTAAATTTGGGCCCCTGGGCGTTCGGTGAGCAGTTCTTC. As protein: CASSLNLGPWAFGEQFF.

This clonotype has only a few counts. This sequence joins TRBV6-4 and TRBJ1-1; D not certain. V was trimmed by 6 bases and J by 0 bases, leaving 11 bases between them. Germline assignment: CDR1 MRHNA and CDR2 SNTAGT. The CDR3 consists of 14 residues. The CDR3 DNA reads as TGTGCCAGCAGGTACTACGGGCTGAACACTGAAGCTTTCTTT. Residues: CASRYYGLNTEAFF.

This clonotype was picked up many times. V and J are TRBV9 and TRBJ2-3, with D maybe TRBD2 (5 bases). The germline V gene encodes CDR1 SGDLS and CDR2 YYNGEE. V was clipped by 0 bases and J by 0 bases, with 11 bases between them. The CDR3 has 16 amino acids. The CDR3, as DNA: TGTGCCAGCAGCGTAGATGGAGCGGCCAGCACAGATACGCAGTATTTT. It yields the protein CASSVDGAASTDTQYF.

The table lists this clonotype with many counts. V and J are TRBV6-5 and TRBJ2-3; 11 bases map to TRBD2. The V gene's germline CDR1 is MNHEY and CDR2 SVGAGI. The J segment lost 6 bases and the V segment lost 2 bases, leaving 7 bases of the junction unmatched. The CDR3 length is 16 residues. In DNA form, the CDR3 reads TGTGCCAGCAGTTACGTTTCTAGCGGGGGGTTGGATACGCAGTATTTT. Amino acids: CASSYVSSGGLDTQYF.

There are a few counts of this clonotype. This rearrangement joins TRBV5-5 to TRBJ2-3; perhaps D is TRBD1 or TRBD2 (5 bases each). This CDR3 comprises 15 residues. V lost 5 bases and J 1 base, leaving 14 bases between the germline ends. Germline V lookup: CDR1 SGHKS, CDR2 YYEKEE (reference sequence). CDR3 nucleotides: TGTGCCAGCAGACGCCAGGGAGTGGGCACAGATACGCAGTATTTT. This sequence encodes CASRRQGVGTDTQYF.

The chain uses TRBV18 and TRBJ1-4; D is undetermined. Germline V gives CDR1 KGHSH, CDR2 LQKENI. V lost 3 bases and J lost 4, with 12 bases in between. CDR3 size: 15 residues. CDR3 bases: TGTGCCAGCTCACCCGAAGCGGTTGTTAATGAAAAACTGTTTTTT. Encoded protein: CASSPEAVVNEKLFF.

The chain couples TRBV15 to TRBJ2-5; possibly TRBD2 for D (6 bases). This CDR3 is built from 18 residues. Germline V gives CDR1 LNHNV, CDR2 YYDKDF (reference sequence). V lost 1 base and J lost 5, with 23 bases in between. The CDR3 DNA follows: TGTGCCACCAGCAGAGTCCCCCAGGAAGCGGGCCTCTCGGAGACCCAGTACTTC. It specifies CATSRVPQEAGLSETQYF.

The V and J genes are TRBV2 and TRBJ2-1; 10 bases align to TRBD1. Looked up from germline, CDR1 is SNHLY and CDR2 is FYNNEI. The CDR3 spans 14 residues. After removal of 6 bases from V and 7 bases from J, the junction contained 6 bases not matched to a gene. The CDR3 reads CASRDQGQGNEQFF. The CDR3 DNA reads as TGTGCCAGCAGGGACCAGGGACAGGGGAATGAGCAGTTCTTC.

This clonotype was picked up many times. CDR3 sequence (DNA): TGCGCCAGCAGGCCGACAGGGGATCTCTACAATGAGCAGTTCTTC. It yields the protein CASRPTGDLYNEQFF. The V gene is TRBV5-1, the J gene TRBJ2-1; TRBD1 agrees at 8 bases. Germline V gives CDR1 SGHRS, CDR2 YFSETQ. The CDR3 is 15 residues long. The ends lost 5 bases at V and 3 bases at J; junction bases unmatched: 7.

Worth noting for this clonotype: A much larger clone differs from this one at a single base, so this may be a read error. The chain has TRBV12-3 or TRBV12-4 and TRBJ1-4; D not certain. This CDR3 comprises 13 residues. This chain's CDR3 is CGSSVTVHEKLFF. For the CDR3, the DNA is TGTGGCAGCAGCGTAACAGTTCATGAAAAACTGTTTTTT.

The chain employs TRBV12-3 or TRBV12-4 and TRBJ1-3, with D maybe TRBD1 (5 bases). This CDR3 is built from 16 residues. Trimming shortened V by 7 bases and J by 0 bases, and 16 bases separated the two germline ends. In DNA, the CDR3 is TGTGCCAGCACCAGGGACTCCGACAGCTCTGGAAACACCATATATTTT. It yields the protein CASTRDSDSSGNTIYF.

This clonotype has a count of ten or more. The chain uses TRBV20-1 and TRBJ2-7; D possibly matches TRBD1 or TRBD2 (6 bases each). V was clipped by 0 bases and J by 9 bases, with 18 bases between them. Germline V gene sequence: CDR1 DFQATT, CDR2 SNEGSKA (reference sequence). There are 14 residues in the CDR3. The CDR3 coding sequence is TGCAGTGCTAGAGATGACCGGGGGCCCCAGAGGCAGTACTTC. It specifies CSARDDRGPQRQYF.

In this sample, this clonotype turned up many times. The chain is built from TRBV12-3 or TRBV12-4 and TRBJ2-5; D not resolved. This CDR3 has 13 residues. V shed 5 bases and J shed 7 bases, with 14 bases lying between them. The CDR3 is CASSLLSSSTQYF. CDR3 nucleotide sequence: TGTGCCAGCAGTCTTCTATCGTCCTCGACCCAGTACTTC.

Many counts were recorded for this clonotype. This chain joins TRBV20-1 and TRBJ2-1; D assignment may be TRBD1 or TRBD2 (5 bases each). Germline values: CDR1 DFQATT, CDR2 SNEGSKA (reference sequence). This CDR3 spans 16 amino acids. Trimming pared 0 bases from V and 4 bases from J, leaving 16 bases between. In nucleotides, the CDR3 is TGCAGTGCTAGAGATCTTGGGGGAGCGATGTACAATGAGCAGTTCTTC. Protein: CSARDLGGAMYNEQFF.

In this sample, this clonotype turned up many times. CDR3 amino acids: CASSFPRETQYF. The CDR3 DNA reads as TGTGCCAGCAGTTTTCCACGAGAGACCCAGTACTTC. The chain couples TRBV12-3 or TRBV12-4 to TRBJ2-5; D is unresolved. Deletions cut 3 bases from V and 4 bases from J, with 6 bases between. This CDR3 has 12 amino acids.

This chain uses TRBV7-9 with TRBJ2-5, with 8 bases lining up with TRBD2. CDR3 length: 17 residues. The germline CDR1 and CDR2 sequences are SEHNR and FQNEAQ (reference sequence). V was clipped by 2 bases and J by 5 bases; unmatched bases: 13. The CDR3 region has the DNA TGTGCCAGCAGCTTAAGAACTTCGGGAGGGCTGGGTGAGACCCAGTACTTC. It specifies CASSLRTSGGLGETQYF.

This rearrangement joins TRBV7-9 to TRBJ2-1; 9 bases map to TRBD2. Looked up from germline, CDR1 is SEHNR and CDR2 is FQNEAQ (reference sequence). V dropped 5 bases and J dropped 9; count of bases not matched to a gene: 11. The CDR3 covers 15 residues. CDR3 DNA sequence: TGTGCCAGCAGCCCCGGGACTAGCATACTAGGTGAGCAGTTCTTC. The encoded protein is CASSPGTSILGEQFF.

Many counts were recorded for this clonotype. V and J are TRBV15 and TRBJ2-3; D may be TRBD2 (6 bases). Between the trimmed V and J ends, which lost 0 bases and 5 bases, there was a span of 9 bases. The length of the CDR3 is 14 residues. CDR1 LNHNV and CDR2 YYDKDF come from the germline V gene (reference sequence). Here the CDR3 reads CATSRDGRGDTQYF. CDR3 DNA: TGTGCCACCAGCAGAGACGGGAGAGGAGATACGCAGTATTTT.

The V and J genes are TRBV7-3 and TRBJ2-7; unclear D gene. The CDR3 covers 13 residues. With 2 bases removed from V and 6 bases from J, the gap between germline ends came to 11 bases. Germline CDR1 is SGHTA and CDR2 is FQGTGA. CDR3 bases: TGTGCCAGCAGCTTAGGGTTCGGCCGCGAGCAGTACTTC. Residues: CASSLGFGREQYF.

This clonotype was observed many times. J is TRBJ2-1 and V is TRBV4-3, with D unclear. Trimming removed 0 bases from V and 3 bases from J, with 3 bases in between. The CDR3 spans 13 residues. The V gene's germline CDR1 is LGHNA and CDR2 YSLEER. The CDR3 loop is CASSQDIYNEQFF. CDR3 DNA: TGCGCCAGCAGCCAAGACATCTACAATGAGCAGTTCTTC.

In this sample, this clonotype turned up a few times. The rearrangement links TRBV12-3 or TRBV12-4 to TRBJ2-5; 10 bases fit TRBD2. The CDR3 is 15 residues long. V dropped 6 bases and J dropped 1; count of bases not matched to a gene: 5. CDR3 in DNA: TGTGCCAGCAGCCCTAGCGGGAGAACCCAAGAGACCCAGTACTTC. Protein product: CASSPSGRTQETQYF.

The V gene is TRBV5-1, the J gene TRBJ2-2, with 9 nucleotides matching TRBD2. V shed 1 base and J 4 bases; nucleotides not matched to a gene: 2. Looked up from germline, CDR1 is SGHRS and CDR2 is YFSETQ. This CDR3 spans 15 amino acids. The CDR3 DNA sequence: TGCGCCAGCAGCTTGACTAGCGGGCCCACCGGGGAGCTGTTTTTT. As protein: CASSLTSGPTGELFF. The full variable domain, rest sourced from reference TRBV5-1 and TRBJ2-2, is KAGVTQTPRYLIKTRGQQVTLSCSPISGHRSVSWYQQTPGQGLQFLFEYFSETQRNKGNFPGRFSGRQFSNSRSEMNVSTLELGDSALYLCASSLTSGPTGELFFGEGSRLTVL.